This T cell receptor beta chain was obtained from a study of blood T cell repertoires in COVID-19. Study context: Some COVID-19 samples were acute and others convalescent; all came from the United States, Italy and Spain. T cells, B-cell-depleted T cells, or PBMCs provided the cDNA or gDNA that served as material.

Sequenced by immunoSEQ multiplex PCR; TCRdb stores in-frame clones only, minus some. The sample contains some 270,000 clones, about 85% of which appear only once. Between the trimmed V and J ends, which lost 0 bases and 8 bases, there was a span of 14 bases. CDR3 length equals 14 residues. Germline CDR1 is SGHRS and CDR2 is YFSETQ. Seattle cases were enrolled at active infection and followed longitudinally. The chain joins TRBV5-1 to TRBJ1-2, with D maybe TRBD1 (5 bases). The receptor was derived from a human donor with COVID-19, enrolled during active disease. The donor label of this sample is uncertain. The sequenced material came from peripheral blood. In DNA form, the CDR3 reads TGCGCCAGCAGCTTGGGGGCAGGGCTCGAAGGCTACACCTTC. Amino acid sequence: CASSLGAGLEGYTF.